The next 9 T cell receptor beta chains were all read from a single sample in a study of blood T cell repertoires in COVID-19. The method was immunoSEQ multiplex PCR; TCRdb's version includes in-frame clones alone and lacks a portion of them. There are almost 90,000 clones in the sample; about 90% occur only once, and 6.5% to 8.5% lies in the top ten. Sequencing used peripheral blood. These receptors all stem from a man younger than 35 with COVID-19, enrolled during active disease.

This clone has a single count. The rearrangement joins TRBV6-1 to TRBJ1-2; 7 nucleotides line up with TRBD1. The length of the CDR3 is 15 residues. The germline gives CDR1 MNHNS, CDR2 SASEGT. V dropped 3 bases and J dropped 8; count of bases not matched to a gene: 12. CDR3 in amino acids: CASSDLTGQVEGYTF. CDR3 in DNA: TGTGCCAGCAGTGATTTGACAGGGCAGGTGGAGGGCTACACCTTC.

V and J are TRBV6-5 and TRBJ1-2; D is unclear. Trimming left V 6 bases short and J 4 bases short, with 12 bases between. Germline lookup yields CDR1 MNHEY and CDR2 SVGAGI. The CDR3 spans 13 residues. CDR3: CASRPRHLYGYTF. The CDR3 DNA reads as TGTGCCAGCAGACCCCGACACCTCTATGGCTACACCTTC.

The V call is TRBV12-3 or TRBV12-4, the J call TRBJ1-3; D uncertain. The CDR3 spans 13 residues. Trimming removed 6 bases from V and 2 bases from J, with 8 bases in between. The CDR3 sequence is CASSFPPGNTIYF. The CDR3 coding sequence is TGTGCCAGCAGCTTCCCTCCTGGAAACACCATATATTTT.

The sample holds one count of this clone. The chain joins TRBV27 to TRBJ1-1; D is unclear. V was pared by 4 bases and J by 0 bases, with 6 bases between. This CDR3 spans 13 amino acids. Germline lookup yields CDR1 MNHEY and CDR2 SMNVEV (reference sequence). Here the CDR3 reads CASSYAMNTEAFF. The CDR3 DNA is TGTGCCAGCAGTTATGCGATGAACACTGAAGCTTTCTTT.

The chain links TRBV13 to TRBJ2-1, with TRBD2 matching 8 bases. Germline assignment: CDR1 PRHDT and CDR2 FYEKMQ (reference sequence). The J segment lost 15 bases and the V segment lost 5 bases, leaving 21 bases of the junction unmatched. This CDR3 contains 16 residues. The CDR3 region has the DNA TGTGCCAGCAGCCCCGGCCGGGGCGGGAGGTTTTTGAGGGGGTTCTTC. Its protein product is CASSPGRGGRFLRGFF.

The chain carries TRBV5-1 and TRBJ2-1; TRBD2 agrees at 11 bases. J gave up 9 bases and V 0 bases, and 8 bases lay outside the gene matches. CDR1 is SGHRS, CDR2 YFSETQ, per germline. The CDR3 contains 16 residues. The CDR3 protein is CASSLVTSGSRGEQFF. In nucleotides, the CDR3 is TGCGCCAGCAGCTTGGTCACTAGCGGGAGTAGAGGTGAGCAGTTCTTC.

The chain couples TRBV28 to TRBJ2-3; perhaps TRBD2 as D (6 bases). V was clipped by 5 bases and J by 4 bases, with 16 bases between them. Germline values: CDR1 MDHEN, CDR2 SYDVKM. The CDR3 totals 15 residues. CDR3 sequence: CASSPPGGGPDTQYF. CDR3 bases: TGTGCCAGCAGTCCGCCCGGGGGAGGCCCAGATACGCAGTATTTT. Full variable domain (remainder filled in from reference TRBV28 and TRBJ2-3): DVKVTQSSRYLVKRTGEKVFLECVQDMDHENMFWYRQDPGLGLRLIYFSYDVKMKEKGDIPEGYSVSREKKERFSLILESASTNQTSMYLCASSPPGGGPDTQYFGPGTRLTVL.

A few counts support this clone. Written as DNA, the CDR3 is TGTGCCAGCAGCACTATTAATTCACCCCTCCACTTT. It is translated as CASSTINSPLHF. This chain uses TRBV11-2 with TRBJ1-6; D gene unclear. The V and J ends lost 5 bases and 6 bases respectively, with 5 bases between them. Germline lookup yields CDR1 SGHAT and CDR2 FQNNGV. This CDR3 is built from 12 residues.

The chain employs TRBV5-6 and TRBJ2-7, with 7 bases lining up with TRBD1. From germline, CDR1 is SGHDT and CDR2 YYEEEE. The V and J ends lost 0 bases and 2 bases, in that order; junction bases with no gene match: 2. The CDR3 is made up of 14 amino acids. DNA of the CDR3: TGTGCCAGCAGCTTGGGGGGACAGCCCTACGAGCAGTACTTC. It encodes CASSLGGQPYEQYF.